The 7 T cell receptor beta chains presented below share a single source sample, sequenced in a study of shared clonotypes between healthy human individuals. Measured with immunoSEQ multiplex PCR; TCRdb has only the in-frame clones, and not every one. Among about 470,000 clones listed, around 79% were seen once. The specimen sequenced was PBMCs. These receptors originate from a woman between 40 and 55 years old in good health. Some clones in this sample may be carry-over from other donors' samples.

This clone has just one count. For the CDR3, the DNA is TGTGCCATCAGTGAGGGGGACTACAAAAGCCAGTTCTTC. Translated, it gives CAISEGDYKSQFF. The gene calls are TRBV10-3 and TRBJ2-1, with 7 bases identical to TRBD2. This CDR3 comprises 13 residues. Germline V gives CDR1 ENHRY, CDR2 SYGVKD. V dropped 2 bases and J dropped 13; count of bases not matched to a gene: 8.

The rearrangement links TRBV5-1 to TRBJ2-3; 8 positions match TRBD1. Germline V CDR1 and CDR2: SGHRS, YFSETQ. There are 17 residues in the CDR3. The V and J ends lost 1 base and 3 bases, in that order; junction bases with no gene match: 10. CDR3 DNA: TGCGCCAGCAGCTTGTTTGGACAGGGTGAGAAGACAGATACGCAGTATTTT. It yields the protein CASSLFGQGEKTDTQYF.

V gene TRBV4-3 combines with J gene TRBJ2-5; D not resolved. CDR1 is LGHNA and CDR2 is YSLEER in the germline V gene. V was cut by 0 bases and J by 3 bases, with 5 bases left in between. The length of the CDR3 is 13 residues. CDR3 loop: CASSQDRKETQYF. In DNA form, the CDR3 reads TGCGCCAGCAGCCAAGACCGGAAAGAGACCCAGTACTTC.

This clone was counted ten times or more. The chain couples TRBV15 to TRBJ2-7, with D tentatively TRBD1 (5 bases). V shed 0 bases and J shed 7 bases, with 13 bases lying between them. Per the germline V gene, CDR1 is LNHNV and CDR2 is YYDKDF (reference sequence). The CDR3 runs 14 residues. CDR3 in amino acids: CATSREGLSGEQYF. CDR3 bases: TGTGCCACCAGCAGAGAGGGGCTATCTGGGGAGCAGTACTTC.

This clone was observed a single time. The J gene is TRBJ2-1, the V gene TRBV5-1; 7 positions match TRBD1. The germline CDR1 and CDR2 sequences are SGHRS and YFSETQ. The V gene end was trimmed by 4 bases and the J gene end by 3 bases; junction bases not matched to a gene: 7. CDR3 size: 15 residues. The CDR3 bases are TGCGCCAGCAGCACCCGGGACAGAGTCTACAATGAGCAGTTCTTC. Protein: CASSTRDRVYNEQFF.

Only a few counts were recorded for this clone. The chain links TRBV15 to TRBJ2-2; D unclear. Germline CDR1 and CDR2: LNHNV and YYDKDF (reference sequence). V dropped 0 bases and J dropped 1 base, with 6 bases sitting between them. CDR3 length: 15 amino acids. In DNA, the CDR3 is TGTGCCACCAGCAGAGAGACGTGGAACACCGGGGAGCTGTTTTTT. It codes for CATSRETWNTGELFF.

The chain is built from TRBV7-2 and TRBJ2-7; possibly TRBD2 for D (6 bases). CDR3 length equals 16 residues. CDR1 is SGHTA, CDR2 FQGNSA, per germline. Trimming cost V 5 bases and J 4 bases, with 21 bases left between them. The CDR3 DNA sequence: TGTGCCAGCAGCCTAGGATGGACTACCTCCTCTTACGAGCAGTACTTC. The encoded protein is CASSLGWTTSSYEQYF.